Presented here are 4 T cell receptor beta chains from one specimen sequenced in a study of blood T cell repertoires in COVID-19. Sequenced by immunoSEQ multiplex PCR; TCRdb stores in-frame clones only, minus some. The sample holds 200,000 to 250,000 clones, 90% seen once. The sample taken for sequencing was PBMCs or T cells enriched from blood (not recorded which). The receptor source for this set is a man under 40 who had been exposed to COVID-19.

The chain is built from TRBV30 and TRBJ1-2; possibly TRBD1 for D (5 bases). The CDR3 contains 14 residues. CDR1 GTSNPN and CDR2 SVGIG come from the germline V gene (reference sequence). The V gene lost 0 bases and the J gene lost 7 bases, with 15 bases spanning the gap. CDR3 in amino acids: CAWSVGSGTSGYTF. CDR3 bases: TGTGCCTGGAGTGTAGGGTCCGGGACTTCTGGCTACACCTTC.

The chain combines TRBV5-1 with TRBJ1-6; 7 bases match TRBD1. Germline CDR1 is SGHRS and CDR2 is YFSETQ. The junction had 14 bases not matched to a gene; V was cut back by 1 base and J by 10 bases. This CDR3 is built from 17 residues. CDR3 in amino acids: CASSLRSQDQGVSPLHF. The CDR3 DNA reads as TGCGCCAGCAGCTTGAGGTCGCAGGATCAGGGGGTCTCACCCCTCCACTTT.

The rearrangement uses TRBV12-3 or TRBV12-4 and TRBJ1-2; 7 bases match TRBD1. V dropped 6 bases and J dropped 3; count of bases not matched to a gene: 4. CDR3 size: 13 residues. The DNA of the CDR3 is TGTGCCAGCAGACAGGGGACGGACTATGGCTACACCTTC. Translating gives CASRQGTDYGYTF.

This sequence joins TRBV4-3 and TRBJ2-1; TRBD2 might be the D (7 bases). The CDR3 has 17 amino acids. Trimming left V 0 bases short and J 2 bases short, with 14 bases between. The germline CDR1 and CDR2 sequences are LGHNA and YSLEER. In DNA, the CDR3 is TGCGCCAGCAGCCAAGATCTTCGGGGGGCAGCCTACAATGAGCAGTTCTTC. This encodes CASSQDLRGAAYNEQFF.